This T cell receptor (beta chain) was sequenced during a study of control samples from healthy donors and cancer patients. Deletions cut 4 bases from V and 2 bases from J, with 11 bases between. Germline CDR1 MGHRA, CDR2 YSYEKL. The CDR3 has 14 amino acids. The table came from immunoSEQ multiplex PCR; TCRdb's copy has only in-frame clones and leaves some out. The data hold approximately 150,000 clones, with around 94% observed a single time. This sequence joins TRBV4-1 and TRBJ2-5; no clear D. The sequencing sample was made of PBMCs. This sequence was found in a man aged 60 to 69 with colorectal cancer. Written as DNA, the CDR3 is TGCGCCAGCAGCCCCCGGAGCATTCAAGAGACCCAGTACTTC. Translating it yields CASSPRSIQETQYF.